The 28 T cell receptor beta chains below come from one sample, sequenced in a study of blood T cell repertoires in COVID-19. The assay was immunoSEQ multiplex PCR, and TCRdb's table has in-frame clones only and misses some. The sample shows 300,000 to 450,000 clones, 85% of them seen only once. Sequencing was done on a sample of peripheral blood. The receptor set was obtained from a young woman with acute or convalescent COVID-19.

This rearrangement joins TRBV15 to TRBJ1-1; 10 positions agree with TRBD1. The ends lost 1 base at V and 7 bases at J; junction bases unmatched: 3. This CDR3 contains 14 residues. The germline V gene encodes CDR1 LNHNV and CDR2 YYDKDF (reference sequence). This chain's CDR3 is CATSRAGTGVEAFF. CDR3 nucleotide sequence: TGTGCCACCAGCAGAGCCGGGACAGGGGTTGAAGCTTTCTTT.

Concerning this clone itself: At one end the junction does not follow the germline gene, possibly because of a read error. The chain has TRBV10-2 and TRBJ1-1; 7 bases are shared with TRBD1. This CDR3 has 12 amino acids. Germline CDR1 and CDR2: WSHSY and SAAADI. This chain's CDR3 is CASLGQNAEAFF. Here the CDR3 DNA reads TGCGCCAGCTTGGGACAGAACGCTGAAGCTTTCTTT.

The V call is TRBV5-6, the J call TRBJ1-5, with D unresolved. Germline CDR1 reads SGHDT; CDR2 reads YYEEEE. The CDR3 covers 14 residues. The germline V and J ends were trimmed by 0 bases and 3 bases, with 7 bases remaining between them. The CDR3 DNA follows: TGTGCCAGCAGCTTGGGGAGGTTCAATCAGCCCCAGCATTTT. Residues: CASSLGRFNQPQHF.

This clone was counted a few times. The J gene is TRBJ2-7, the V gene TRBV28, with 7 bases matching TRBD2. The CDR3 runs 14 residues. After removal of 3 bases from V and 11 bases from J, the junction contained 13 bases not matched to a gene. Germline V CDR1 and CDR2: MDHEN, SYDVKM. CDR3 sequence reads: CASSLGRGVPRKYF. In nucleotides, the CDR3 is TGTGCCAGCAGTTTGGGGAGGGGCGTACCAAGGAAGTACTTC. The full variable domain, completed using reference TRBV28 and TRBJ2-7, is DVKVTQSSRYLVKRTGEKVFLECVQDMDHENMFWYRQDPGLGLRLIYFSYDVKMKEKGDIPEGYSVSREKKERFSLILESASTNQTSMYLCASSLGRGVPRKYFGPGTRLTVT.

The chain recombines TRBV7-9 with TRBJ2-5, with 9 bases identical to TRBD1. V lost 5 bases, J lost 5 bases, and 6 bases stayed unmatched. CDR1 is SEHNR, CDR2 FQNEAQ, per germline (reference sequence). The CDR3 runs 14 residues. CDR3 in amino acids: CASSPGQGVETQYF. The DNA for the CDR3 is TGTGCCAGCAGCCCGGGACAGGGCGTGGAGACCCAGTACTTC.

This clone turned up a few times. This chain joins TRBV11-2 and TRBJ2-7, with TRBD1 identical over 8 bases. This CDR3 region has 15 residues. V shed 1 base, J shed 4 bases, and the junction held 6 bases outside the gene matches. Germline V gene sequence: CDR1 SGHAT, CDR2 FQNNGV. As DNA, the CDR3 is TGTGCCAGCAGCTTAGGACAGGGGTTCGGGTACGAGCAGTACTTC. Translated: CASSLGQGFGYEQYF.

The count of this clone is one. V is TRBV7-9 and J is TRBJ1-1; D remains unclear. Germline V lookup: CDR1 SEHNR, CDR2 FQNEAQ (reference sequence). The V gene lost 4 bases and the J gene lost 5 bases, with 5 bases spanning the gap. The CDR3 is 11 amino acids. The CDR3 protein is CASSSGTEAFF. The CDR3 nucleotides are TGTGCCAGCAGCTCCGGGACTGAAGCTTTCTTT. Looking up the rest from reference TRBV7-9 and TRBJ1-1 gives the full variable domain: DTGVSQNPRHKITKRGQNVTFRCDPISEHNRLYWYRQTLGQGPEFLTYFQNEAQLEKSRLLSDRFSAERPKGSFSTLEIQRTEQGDSAMYLCASSSGTEAFFGQGTRLTVV.

This chain links TRBV2 with TRBJ1-1, with no clear D. There are 12 residues in the CDR3. V lost 6 bases and J 0 bases, leaving 5 bases between the germline ends. CDR1 and CDR2 (germline): SNHLY, FYNNEI. CDR3 amino acids: CASSKMNTEAFF. CDR3 bases: TGTGCCAGCAGCAAAATGAACACTGAAGCTTTCTTT.

This rearrangement joins TRBV19 to TRBJ2-3; D perhaps matches TRBD1 (5 bases). This CDR3 has 17 residues. CDR1 LNHDA and CDR2 SQIVND come from the germline V gene (reference sequence). The germline V and J ends were trimmed by 0 bases and 0 bases, with 13 bases remaining between them. CDR3 protein: CASSIDFARASTDTQYF. CDR3 DNA sequence: TGTGCCAGTAGTATAGATTTCGCCAGGGCCAGCACAGATACGCAGTATTTT.

This clone was observed once. The chain joins TRBV5-1 to TRBJ2-6; the D gene is possibly TRBD1 (5 bases). CDR1 is SGHRS and CDR2 is YFSETQ in the germline V gene. There are 15 residues in the CDR3. V was shortened by 7 bases and J by 0 bases, with 11 bases between the two germline ends. The CDR3 bases are TGCGCCAGCTCCCCGACAGTCTCTGGGGCCAACGTCCTGACTTTC. Its translation is CASSPTVSGANVLTF.

V and J are TRBV5-1 and TRBJ2-7; TRBD2 matches at 13 bases. The CDR3 covers 18 residues. Germline trimming cut 4 bases from V and 2 bases from J; bases unmatched to any gene: 12. Per germline, CDR1 SGHRS and CDR2 YFSETQ. This CDR3 is CASSPEPGLAGNPYEQYF. CDR3 bases: TGCGCCAGCAGCCCGGAACCGGGACTAGCGGGAAATCCCTACGAGCAGTACTTC.

This rearrangement joins TRBV3-1 (or the pseudogene TRBV3-2) to TRBJ1-1; a possible D gene is TRBD1 (6 bases). There are 14 residues in the CDR3. The V gene's germline CDR1 is LGHDT and CDR2 YNNKEL (reference sequence). Trimming pared 5 bases from V and 7 bases from J, leaving 17 bases between. The CDR3 spells CASSDRDTRFEAFF. The CDR3 DNA is TGTGCCAGCAGCGACCGGGACACTAGGTTTGAAGCTTTCTTT.

The chain joins TRBV11-2 to TRBJ2-3; D might be TRBD1 (6 bases). This CDR3 spans 14 amino acids. The germline gives CDR1 SGHAT, CDR2 FQNNGV. V lost 0 bases and J 8 bases, leaving 12 bases between the germline ends. In DNA form, the CDR3 reads TGTGCCAGCAGCTTAGATTGGTTAGGGGGTACGCAGTATTTT. Translated, it gives CASSLDWLGGTQYF.

The rearrangement joins TRBV28 to TRBJ1-1; 8 bases are a match to TRBD1. This CDR3 has 17 residues. CDR1 is MDHEN, CDR2 SYDVKM, per germline. J lost 3 bases, V lost 5 bases, and 14 bases had no gene match. DNA for the CDR3: TGTGCCAGCAGTCCGGACAGGGTTTCTTTAAGGGACACTGAAGCTTTCTTT. This gives the protein CASSPDRVSLRDTEAFF.

The chain combines TRBV6-2 or TRBV6-3 with TRBJ1-2; maybe TRBD1 (6 bases). The CDR3 extends over 14 amino acids. CDR1 and CDR2 from the germline V gene are MNHEY and SVGEGT. V lost 2 bases, J lost 0 bases, and 7 bases lay in between. The CDR3, as DNA: TGTGCCAGCAGTTACGGGGGCGCTAACTATGGCTACACCTTC. Translating it yields CASSYGGANYGYTF.

V and J are TRBV3-1 (or the pseudogene TRBV3-2) and TRBJ1-5; D uncertain. This CDR3 has 12 residues. The V end lost 2 bases, the J end lost 9 bases, and 8 bases lay between the germline ends. The germline gives CDR1 LGHDT, CDR2 YNNKEL (reference sequence). In DNA form, the CDR3 reads TGTGCCAGCAGCCAACGGGATGGGCCCCAGCATTTT. It translates to CASSQRDGPQHF.

The V call is TRBV7-3, the J call TRBJ1-1, with D possibly TRBD1 on 6 matching bases. This CDR3 has 14 amino acids. The ends were cut back, 4 bases at V and 8 bases at J, with 17 bases in the middle. The V gene's germline CDR1 is SGHTA and CDR2 FQGTGA. CDR3 nucleotides: TGTGCCAGCAGCTCCGACCGGGACATTGGGGAAGCTTTCTTT. It is translated as CASSSDRDIGEAFF.

The chain joins TRBV27 to TRBJ1-1; TRBD1 matches 7 bases. Per germline, CDR1 MNHEY and CDR2 SMNVEV (reference sequence). The length of the CDR3 is 15 residues. The V segment lost 8 bases and the J segment 1 base; nucleotides outside the gene matches: 10. Written as DNA, the CDR3 is TGTGCCAGCCGGGCCTTAGGGGGCGGGAACACTGAAGCTTTCTTT. Translation: CASRALGGGNTEAFF.

This clone was seen once. The chain combines TRBV7-3 with TRBJ2-1; D is perhaps TRBD1 (5 bases). Per the germline V gene, CDR1 is SGHTA and CDR2 is FQGTGA. This CDR3 is 15 amino acids long. Trimming took off 2 bases at V and 2 bases at J, with 10 bases between the two ends. The CDR3 loop reads CASSLGQGPYNEQFF. The DNA for the CDR3 is TGTGCCAGCAGCTTAGGACAAGGCCCCTACAATGAGCAGTTCTTC. The full variable domain, completed using reference TRBV7-3 and TRBJ2-1, is GAGVSQTPSNKVTEKGKYVELRCDPISGHTALYWYRQSLGQGPEFLIYFQGTGAADDSGLPNDRFFAVRPEGSVSTLKIQRTERGDSAVYLCASSLGQGPYNEQFFGPGTRLTVL.

V is TRBV5-6 and J is TRBJ1-2, with D possibly TRBD1 on 6 matching bases. The CDR3 is 14 residues long. V was clipped by 4 bases and J by 5 bases, with 15 bases between them. From germline, CDR1 is SGHDT and CDR2 YYEEEE. CDR3 sequence (DNA): TGTGCCAGCAGCACGGGACACCGAACATATGGCTACACCTTC. Protein sequence: CASSTGHRTYGYTF.

This sequence joins TRBV9 and TRBJ2-4; the D is unclear. Germline CDR1 SGDLS, CDR2 YYNGEE. The CDR3 length is 15 residues. Trimming took 3 bases from V and 1 from J, leaving 11 bases between them. The CDR3 is CASSAGSSAKNIQYF. CDR3 DNA sequence: TGTGCCAGCAGCGCAGGAAGCTCGGCCAAAAACATTCAGTACTTC.

This clone was found once. The chain recombines TRBV5-4 with TRBJ1-1; possibly TRBD1 for D (5 bases). V lost 5 bases to trimming and J lost 0 bases, with 8 bases between them. Germline CDR1 SGHNT, CDR2 YYREEE (reference sequence). CDR3 length: 13 residues. The CDR3 coding sequence is TGTGCCAGCAGGTGGGGCCTGAACACTGAAGCTTTCTTT. It translates to CASRWGLNTEAFF.

The gene calls are TRBV4-1 and TRBJ2-5; no clear D gene. From germline, CDR1 is MGHRA and CDR2 YSYEKL. Trimming left V 1 base short and J 5 bases short, with 11 bases between. This CDR3 comprises 14 residues. The CDR3 nucleotides read TGCGCCAGCAGCCAAGTAGGCCGGGTGGAGACCCAGTACTTC. This translates into CASSQVGRVETQYF.

This chain links TRBV10-3 with TRBJ2-5; the D gene is possibly TRBD1 (6 bases). Between the trimmed V and J ends, which lost 8 bases and 5 bases, there was a span of 21 bases. This CDR3 contains 15 residues. Germline loops: CDR1 ENHRY, CDR2 SYGVKD. For the CDR3, the DNA is TGTGCCATCGGGGGCTCGGAACAGACCCGGGAGACCCAGTACTTC. Translated, it gives CAIGGSEQTRETQYF.

This chain joins TRBV6-5 and TRBJ1-1, with D maybe TRBD1 (5 bases). The CDR3 has 16 residues. The germline V gene encodes CDR1 MNHEY and CDR2 SVGAGI. V lost 3 bases to trimming and J lost 1 base, with 15 bases between them. CDR3 sequence (DNA): TGTGCCAGCAGTTATCTATCTCAGGGATCGAACACTGAAGCTTTCTTT. Translated, it gives CASSYLSQGSNTEAFF.

V gene TRBV6-6 combines with J gene TRBJ2-7; 9 positions match TRBD1. J gave up 4 bases and V 4 bases, and 8 bases lay outside the gene matches. The CDR3 extends over 15 amino acids. Germline assignment: CDR1 MNHNY and CDR2 SVGAGI (reference sequence). The CDR3 spells CASSFTGGGGYEQYF. The CDR3 DNA sequence: TGTGCCAGCAGTTTCACAGGGGGCGGAGGATACGAGCAGTACTTC.

This clone occurred once. The J gene is TRBJ2-7, the V gene TRBV6-5; a weak D match, TRBD2 (6 bases). Trimming took off 2 bases at V and 8 bases at J, with 16 bases between the two ends. The germline V gene has CDR1 MNHEY and CDR2 SVGAGI. There are 14 residues in the CDR3. The CDR3 DNA is TGTGCCAGCAGTTACCGGGGGTCACTTAACAAGCAGTACTTC. This gives the protein CASSYRGSLNKQYF.

In this sample, this clone turned up once. The rearrangement joins TRBV5-4 to TRBJ2-1; 12 positions match TRBD1. The CDR3 has 16 amino acids. CDR1 and CDR2 (germline): SGHNT, YYREEE (reference sequence). V dropped 3 bases and J dropped 4; count of bases not matched to a gene: 5. This CDR3 is CASSSGTGGKYNEQFF. The CDR3 DNA reads as TGTGCCAGCAGCTCCGGGACAGGGGGCAAATACAATGAGCAGTTCTTC.